The clone carrying this T cell receptor beta chain was recorded at least ten times. Axillary draining lymph nodes of breast cancer patients supplied the node samples. The data derive from a study of breast tumors, draining lymph nodes, adjacent tissues. TCRdb independently ran MiXCR on the multiplex PCR reads; one entry per CDR3 protein. In the table there are 85,000 to 130,000 distinct CDR3 sequences, 21% of which are singletons. The germline CDR1 and CDR2 sequences are MNHNS and SASEGT. The length of the CDR3 is 14 residues. The trim removed 6 bases at V and 11 bases at J, leaving 5 bases unmatched.

This chain uses TRBV6-1 with TRBJ1-6; the match to TRBD1 covers 12 bases. The TCR originated in a female donor with breast cancer. Some clones in this sample may be carry-over from other donors' samples. The sample taken for sequencing was axillary lymph node tissue. CDR3 loop: CASRGTGGITPLHF. CDR3 DNA sequence: TGTGCCAGCAGGGGGACAGGGGGCATAACACCCCTCCACTTT.